This entry concerns a single TCR beta chain. Its antigen is undetermined. This record belongs to a study of STAT3 mutations in large granular lymphocyte leukemia. Study information: Canonical activating STAT3 mutations were detected in roughly half of the longitudinally sequenced T-LGLL patients. Immunosuppressive therapy was given to more than half of T-LGLL patients. Study results and caveats: Suggested: STAT3 mutation was not the ancestral event for these clonal expansions. Every T-LGLL patient had at least one immunodominant TCRbeta clonotype. In about 30% of the 18 patients, new TCR clonotypes emerged after therapy.

The method was immunoSEQ multiplex PCR; TCRdb's version includes in-frame clones alone and lacks a portion of them. This table holds over 25,000 clones, 60% to 85% found once. Material for sequencing was peripheral blood mononuclear cells. The sequence derives from a woman aged 50 to 60 with T-cell large granular lymphocyte leukemia. Some clones in this sample may be carry-over from other donors' samples.

In DNA form, the CDR3 reads TGCGCCAGCAGCCGATTGGACGGGACCCAGCCTTCTGGAAACACCATATATTTT. It is translated as CASSRLDGTQPSGNTIYF. The V gene is TRBV4-1, the J gene TRBJ1-3, with D maybe TRBD1 (5 bases). This CDR3 comprises 18 residues. Trimming took 4 bases from V and 1 from J, leaving 20 bases between them. The germline V gene encodes CDR1 MGHRA and CDR2 YSYEKL.